This paragraph reports one T cell receptor beta chain. Antigen specificity is unknown. The CDR3 is 15 residues long. V was trimmed by 0 bases and J by 7 bases, leaving 14 bases between them. CDR1 and CDR2 from the germline V gene are SGHNT and YYREEE (reference sequence). Sequence data for DNA of cultured CD4+ T cells were generated by the Oncomine TCR Beta short-read assay. TCRdb re-called the PCR reads through MiXCR, storing one row per CDR3 protein. This sample has roughly 15,000 distinct CDR3 sequences, with roughly 44% found just once. This specimen comes from a study of vaccination and CD4 T cells after COVID-19. Across the whole study: Sampling post-COVID took place a median about 95 days after diagnosis (range 35 to 161). Cells were stimulated with overlapping spike peptides from SARS-CoV-2, HCoV-NL63, HCoV-OC43 and HCoV-229E. Study-wide findings and caveats: Post-vaccination reactive clonotypes (median approximately 36) did not differ significantly from post-infection (approximately 22).

As for treatment: roughly ten-day PBMC culture with coronavirus spike peptide pools or control peptides (ViraFEST assay). The chain recombines TRBV5-4 with TRBJ2-4, with no clear D. This clonotype was obtained from a human donor who had recovered from COVID-19. Sequenced sample: CD4+ T cells from blood, cultured in vitro. CDR3 nucleotide sequence: TGTGCCAGCAGCTTGGGACCCACCCTGGAGAACATTCAGTACTTC. This encodes CASSLGPTLENIQYF.